The rows below give T cell receptor beta chains drawn from one sample of a study of T cell responses to AZD1222 COVID-19 vaccine. Data came from immunoSEQ multiplex PCR; TCRdb stores just in-frame clones and leaves some out. In the table there are 95,000 to 130,000 clones, about 90% of which are singletons. The sample consisted of peripheral blood, taken 28 days after the second AZD1222 dose. These receptors all stem from an adult who received the AZD1222 COVID-19 vaccine. CDR3s include the opening cysteine and the closing phenylalanine or tryptophan. The order of the fields is clone size, V gene, D gene, J gene, CDR3 protein, CDR3 DNA. The D gene is left open where the match is weak. The listing skips clone size in some rows; elsewhere it reads once, few, many or a size class.

.	TRBV6-1	.	TRBJ1-2	CASSEFSGTADYGYTF	TGTGCCAGCAGTGAATTTTCTGGGACGGCAGACTATGGCTACACCTTC
.	TRBV20-1	TRBD1	TRBJ1-2	CSASTQGNYGYTF	TGCAGTGCTAGTACACAGGGGAACTATGGCTACACCTTC
.	TRBV28	TRBD1	TRBJ1-5	CASSHRQGNQNQPQHF	TGTGCCAGCAGTCACAGACAGGGGAATCAAAATCAGCCCCAGCATTTT
few	TRBV11-2	.	TRBJ1-3	CASSLAGNTIYF	TGTGCCAGCAGCTTAGCTGGAAACACCATATATTTT
.	TRBV27	.	TRBJ1-1	CASSATPSEAFF	TGTGCCAGCAGCGCCACACCCAGTGAAGCTTTCTTT
.	TRBV10-3	.	TRBJ2-1	CAISDDSRPSYNEQFF	TGTGCCATCAGTGACGATAGCAGACCCTCCTACAATGAGCAGTTCTTC
.	TRBV3-1/TRBV3-2	.	TRBJ1-2	CASSQDISYHGYTF	TGTGCCAGCAGCCAAGATATAAGTTACCATGGCTACACCTTC
.	TRBV6-5	.	TRBJ2-7	CASSYSIVGVNYEQYF	TGTGCCAGCAGTTACTCGATCGTCGGCGTTAACTACGAGCAGTACTTC
.	TRBV5-6	TRBD1	TRBJ1-1	CASSAGTANTEAFF	TGTGCCAGCAGCGCCGGGACAGCGAACACTGAAGCTTTCTTT
.	TRBV3-1/TRBV3-2	.	TRBJ1-5	CASSQGQASNQPQHF	TGTGCCAGCAGCCAAGGACAGGCTAGCAATCAGCCCCAGCATTTT